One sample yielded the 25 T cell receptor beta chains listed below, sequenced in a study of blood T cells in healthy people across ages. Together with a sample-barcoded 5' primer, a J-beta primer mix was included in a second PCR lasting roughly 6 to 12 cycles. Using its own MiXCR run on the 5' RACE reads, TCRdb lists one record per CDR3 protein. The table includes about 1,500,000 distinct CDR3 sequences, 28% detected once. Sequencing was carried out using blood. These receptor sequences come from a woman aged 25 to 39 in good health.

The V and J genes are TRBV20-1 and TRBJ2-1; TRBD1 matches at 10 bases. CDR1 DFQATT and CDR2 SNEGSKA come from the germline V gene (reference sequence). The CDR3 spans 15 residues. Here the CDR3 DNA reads TGCAGGCCGGCGGGGACAGGGGTTCTCCACAATGAGCAGTTCTTC. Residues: CRPAGTGVLHNEQFF.

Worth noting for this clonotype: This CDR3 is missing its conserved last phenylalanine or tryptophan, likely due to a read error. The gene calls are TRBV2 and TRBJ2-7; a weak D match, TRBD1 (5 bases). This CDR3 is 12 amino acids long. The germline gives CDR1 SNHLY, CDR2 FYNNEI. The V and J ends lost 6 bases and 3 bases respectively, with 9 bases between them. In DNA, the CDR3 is TGTGCCAGCAGAAAAGACAGCTACGAGCAGTACTGC. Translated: CASRKDSYEQYC.

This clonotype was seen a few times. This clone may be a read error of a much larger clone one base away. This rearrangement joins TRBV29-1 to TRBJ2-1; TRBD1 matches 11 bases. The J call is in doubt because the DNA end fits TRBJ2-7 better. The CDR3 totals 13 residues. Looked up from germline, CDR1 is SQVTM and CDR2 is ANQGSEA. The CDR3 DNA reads TGCAGCGTGAAAGGGACAGGGGGTATCGAGCAGTACTTC. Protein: CSVKGTGGIEQYF.

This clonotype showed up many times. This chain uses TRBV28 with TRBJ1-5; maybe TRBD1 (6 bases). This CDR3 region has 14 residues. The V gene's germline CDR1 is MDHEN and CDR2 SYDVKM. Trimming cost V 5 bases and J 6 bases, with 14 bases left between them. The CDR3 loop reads CASSPYTGTQPQHF. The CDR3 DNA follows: TGTGCCAGCAGTCCCTATACAGGGACTCAGCCCCAGCATTTT.

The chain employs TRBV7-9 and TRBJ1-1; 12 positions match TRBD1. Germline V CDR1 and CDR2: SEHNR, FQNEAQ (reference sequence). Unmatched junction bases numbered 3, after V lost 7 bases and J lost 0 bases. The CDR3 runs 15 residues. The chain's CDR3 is CASTGTGGMNTEAFF. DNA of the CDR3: TGTGCCAGCACCGGGACAGGGGGCATGAACACTGAAGCTTTCTTT.

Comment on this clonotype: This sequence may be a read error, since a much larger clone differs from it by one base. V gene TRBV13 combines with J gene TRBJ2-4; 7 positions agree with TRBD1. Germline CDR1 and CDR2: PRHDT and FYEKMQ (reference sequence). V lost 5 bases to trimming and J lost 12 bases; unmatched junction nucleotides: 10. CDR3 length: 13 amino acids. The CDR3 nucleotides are TGTGCCAGCAGCCCTTCGGGACAGAGGACTCAGTACTTC. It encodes CASSPSGQRTQYF.

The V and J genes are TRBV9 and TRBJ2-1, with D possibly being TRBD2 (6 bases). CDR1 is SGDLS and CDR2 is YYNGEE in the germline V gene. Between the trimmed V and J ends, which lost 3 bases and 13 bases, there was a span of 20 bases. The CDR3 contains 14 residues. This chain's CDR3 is CASSAGGGAETQFF. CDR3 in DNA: TGTGCCAGCAGCGCCGGCGGCGGGGCAGAGACCCAGTTCTTC.

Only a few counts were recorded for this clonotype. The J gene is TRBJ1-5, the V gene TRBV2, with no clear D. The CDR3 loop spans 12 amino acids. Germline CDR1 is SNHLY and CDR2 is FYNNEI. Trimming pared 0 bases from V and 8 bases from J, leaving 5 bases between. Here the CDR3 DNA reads TGTGCCAGCAGTGAAGCGCGAAAGCCCCAGCATTTT. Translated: CASSEARKPQHF.

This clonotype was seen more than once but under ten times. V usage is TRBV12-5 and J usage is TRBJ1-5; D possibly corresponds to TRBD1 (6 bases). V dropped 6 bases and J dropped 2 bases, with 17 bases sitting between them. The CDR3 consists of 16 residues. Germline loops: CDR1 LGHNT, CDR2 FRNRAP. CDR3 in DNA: TGTGCTAGTGGGGTTCACAGGGAGGAGGGCAATCAGCCCCAGCATTTT. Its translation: CASGVHREEGNQPQHF. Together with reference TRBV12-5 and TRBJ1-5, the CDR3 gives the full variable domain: DARVTQTPRHKVTEMGQEVTMRCQPILGHNTVFWYRQTMMQGLELLAYFRNRAPLDDSGMPKDRFSAEMPDATLATLKIQPSEPRDSAVYFCASGVHREEGNQPQHFGDGTRLSIL.

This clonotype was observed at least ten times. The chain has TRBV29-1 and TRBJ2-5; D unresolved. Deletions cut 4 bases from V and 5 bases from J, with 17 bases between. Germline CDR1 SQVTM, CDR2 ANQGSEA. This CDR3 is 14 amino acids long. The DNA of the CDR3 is TGCAGCGTTGTACTGGCGACCGGTCGGGAGACCCAGTACTTC. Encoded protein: CSVVLATGRETQYF.

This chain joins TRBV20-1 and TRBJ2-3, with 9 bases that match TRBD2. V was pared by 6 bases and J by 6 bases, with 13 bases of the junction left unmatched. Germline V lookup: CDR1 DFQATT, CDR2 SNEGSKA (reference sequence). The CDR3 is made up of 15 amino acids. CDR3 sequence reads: CSAPGLASIWDTQYF. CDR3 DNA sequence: TGCAGTGCCCCCGGACTAGCGAGCATATGGGATACGCAGTATTTT.

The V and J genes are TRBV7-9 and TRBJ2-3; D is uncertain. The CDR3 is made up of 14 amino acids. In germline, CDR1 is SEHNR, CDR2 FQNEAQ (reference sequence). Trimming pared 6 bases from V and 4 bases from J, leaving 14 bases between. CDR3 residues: CASRPPRSADTQYF. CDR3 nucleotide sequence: TGTGCCAGCAGACCACCTCGAAGCGCAGATACGCAGTATTTT.

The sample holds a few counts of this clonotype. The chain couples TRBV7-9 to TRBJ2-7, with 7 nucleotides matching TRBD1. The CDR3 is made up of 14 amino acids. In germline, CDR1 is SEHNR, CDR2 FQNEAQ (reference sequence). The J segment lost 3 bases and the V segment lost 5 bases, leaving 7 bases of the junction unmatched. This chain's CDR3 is CASSPGTVYYEQYF. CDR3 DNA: TGTGCCAGCAGCCCCGGGACAGTTTACTACGAGCAGTACTTC.

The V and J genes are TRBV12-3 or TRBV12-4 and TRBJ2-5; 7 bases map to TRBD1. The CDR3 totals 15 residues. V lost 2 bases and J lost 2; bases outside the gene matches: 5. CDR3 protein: CASSLNQGEQETQYF. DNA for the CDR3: TGTGCCAGCAGTTTAAACCAGGGGGAGCAAGAGACCCAGTACTTC.

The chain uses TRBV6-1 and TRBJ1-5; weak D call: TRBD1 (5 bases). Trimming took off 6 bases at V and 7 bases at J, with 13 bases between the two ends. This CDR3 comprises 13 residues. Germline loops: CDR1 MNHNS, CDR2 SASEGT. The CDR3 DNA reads TGTGCCAGCAGGGGACGAGAAGCGCAGCCCCAGCATTTT. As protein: CASRGREAQPQHF.

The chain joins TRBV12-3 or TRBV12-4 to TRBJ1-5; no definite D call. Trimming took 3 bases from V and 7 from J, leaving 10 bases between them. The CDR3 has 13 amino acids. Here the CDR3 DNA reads TGTGCCAGCAGTTTCGAGGTGGGGCAGCCCCAGCATTTT. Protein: CASSFEVGQPQHF.

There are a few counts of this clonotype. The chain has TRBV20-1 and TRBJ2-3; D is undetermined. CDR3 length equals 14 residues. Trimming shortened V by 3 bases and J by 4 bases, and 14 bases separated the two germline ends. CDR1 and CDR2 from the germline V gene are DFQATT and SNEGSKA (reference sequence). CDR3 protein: CSARNSKRADTQYF. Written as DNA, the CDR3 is TGCAGTGCTAGGAACTCAAAGAGAGCAGATACGCAGTATTTT.

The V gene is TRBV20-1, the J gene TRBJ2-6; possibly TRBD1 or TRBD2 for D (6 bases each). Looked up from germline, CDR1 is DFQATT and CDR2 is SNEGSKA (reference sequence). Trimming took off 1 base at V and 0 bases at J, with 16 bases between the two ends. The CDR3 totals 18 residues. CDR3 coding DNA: TGCAGTGCTAGAGGTTCGGGGGCAGGGTTCTCTGGGGCCAACGTCCTGACTTTC. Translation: CSARGSGAGFSGANVLTF.

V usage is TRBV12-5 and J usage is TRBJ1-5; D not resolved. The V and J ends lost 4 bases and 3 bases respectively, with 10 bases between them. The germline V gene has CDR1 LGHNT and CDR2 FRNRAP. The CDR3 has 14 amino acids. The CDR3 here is CASGSEGFNQPQHF. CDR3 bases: TGTGCTAGTGGTTCCGAAGGCTTCAATCAGCCCCAGCATTTT.

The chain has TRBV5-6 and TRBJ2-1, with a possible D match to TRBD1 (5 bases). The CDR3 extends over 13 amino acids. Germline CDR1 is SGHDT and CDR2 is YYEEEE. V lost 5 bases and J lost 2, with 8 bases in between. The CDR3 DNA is TGTGCCAGCAGATTCAGGGCCTACAATGAGCAGTTCTTC. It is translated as CASRFRAYNEQFF.

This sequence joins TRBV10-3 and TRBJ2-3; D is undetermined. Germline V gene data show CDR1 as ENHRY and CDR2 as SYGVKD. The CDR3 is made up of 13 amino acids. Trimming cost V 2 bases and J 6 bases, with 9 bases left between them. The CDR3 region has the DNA TGTGCCATCAGTGAGAGGGTAGAGGATACGCAGTATTTT. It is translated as CAISERVEDTQYF.

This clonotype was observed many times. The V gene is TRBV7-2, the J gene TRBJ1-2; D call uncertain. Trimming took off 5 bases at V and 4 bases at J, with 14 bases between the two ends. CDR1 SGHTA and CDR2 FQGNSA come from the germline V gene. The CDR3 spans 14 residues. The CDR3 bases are TGTGCCAGCAGCCATACGCGAATGGTCTATGGCTACACCTTC. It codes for CASSHTRMVYGYTF.

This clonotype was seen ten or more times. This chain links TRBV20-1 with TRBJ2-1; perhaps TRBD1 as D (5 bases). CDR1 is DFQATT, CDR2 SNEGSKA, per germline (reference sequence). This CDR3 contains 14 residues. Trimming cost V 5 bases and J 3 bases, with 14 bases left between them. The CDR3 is CSAAETGHYNEQFF. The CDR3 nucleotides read TGCAGTGCTGCGGAAACAGGACACTACAATGAGCAGTTCTTC.

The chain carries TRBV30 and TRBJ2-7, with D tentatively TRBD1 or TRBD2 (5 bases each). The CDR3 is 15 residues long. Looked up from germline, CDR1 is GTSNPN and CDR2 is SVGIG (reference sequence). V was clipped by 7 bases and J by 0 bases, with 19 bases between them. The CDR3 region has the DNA TGTGCCTATCGGACGGGGACCGACTACTCCTACGAGCAGTACTTC. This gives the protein CAYRTGTDYSYEQYF. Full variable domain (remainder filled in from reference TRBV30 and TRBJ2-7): SQTIHQWPATLVQPVGSPLSLECTVEGTSNPNLYWYRQAAGRGLQLLFYSVGIGQISSEVPQNLSASRPQDRQFILSSKKLLLSDSGFYLCAYRTGTDYSYEQYFGPGTRLTVT.

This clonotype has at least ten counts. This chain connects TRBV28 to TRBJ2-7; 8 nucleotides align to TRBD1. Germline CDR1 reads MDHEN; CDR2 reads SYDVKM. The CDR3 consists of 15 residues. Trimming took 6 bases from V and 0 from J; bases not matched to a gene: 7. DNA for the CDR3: TGTGCCAGCAGCACAACGGGACAGGCCTCCTACGAGCAGTACTTC. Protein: CASSTTGQASYEQYF. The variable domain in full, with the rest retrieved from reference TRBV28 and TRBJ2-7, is DVKVTQSSRYLVKRTGEKVFLECVQDMDHENMFWYRQDPGLGLRLIYFSYDVKMKEKGDIPEGYSVSREKKERFSLILESASTNQTSMYLCASSTTGQASYEQYFGPGTRLTVT.